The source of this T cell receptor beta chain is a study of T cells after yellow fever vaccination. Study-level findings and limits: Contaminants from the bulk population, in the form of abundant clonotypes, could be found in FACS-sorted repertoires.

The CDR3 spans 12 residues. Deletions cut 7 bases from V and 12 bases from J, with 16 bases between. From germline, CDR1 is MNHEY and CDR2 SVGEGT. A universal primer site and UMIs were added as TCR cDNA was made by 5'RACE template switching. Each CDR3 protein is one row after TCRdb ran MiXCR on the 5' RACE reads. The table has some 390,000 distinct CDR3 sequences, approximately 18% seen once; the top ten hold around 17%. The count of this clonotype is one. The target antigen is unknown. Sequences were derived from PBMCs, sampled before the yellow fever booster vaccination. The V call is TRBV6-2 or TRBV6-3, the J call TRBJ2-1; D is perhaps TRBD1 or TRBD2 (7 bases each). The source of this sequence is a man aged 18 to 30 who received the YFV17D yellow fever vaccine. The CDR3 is CASTGGGHGQFF. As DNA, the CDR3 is TGTGCCAGCACAGGGGGGGGCCATGGGCAGTTCTTC.